Here is one T cell receptor (beta chain) with its context. Its target is not known. The CDR3 covers 13 residues. From germline, CDR1 is SEHNR and CDR2 FQNEAQ (reference sequence). V was pared by 3 bases and J by 3 bases, with 9 bases between. MiXCR, applied by TCRdb to the reads, yields one record per CDR3 protein. This sample has roughly 990,000 distinct CDR3 sequences, with less than 40% found just once. The data derive from a study of T cell repertoires in cytomegalovirus infection. Overall study: It was recently identified HLA-C-restricted and well-studied HLA-B-restricted CMV epitopes that the study used. It was the public TCR beta signatures that indicated both CMV infection and matching HLA type.

Study observations and caveats: CMV carriers with the relevant HLA were identified by cumulative public TCR beta family frequency. Ex vivo, HLA-C-restricted CMV-specific TCR beta clonotypes prevailed over the rest of the response.

This chain connects TRBV7-9 to TRBJ2-7; D remains ambiguous. Here the sequenced sample was cultured CD8+ T cells from PBMCs, taken from culture after CMV antigen stimulation. This clonotype originated in a human donor in good health (CMV status not recorded). Some clones in this sample may be carry-over from other donors' samples. The CDR3 DNA sequence: TGTGCCAGCAGCTTCCAGACCCTCTACGAGCAGTACTTC. Residues: CASSFQTLYEQYF.